This T cell receptor (beta chain) appears in the sequencing data of a study of blood T cell repertoires in COVID-19. From germline, CDR1 is SEHNR and CDR2 FQNEAQ (reference sequence). This CDR3 is built from 15 residues. Trimming took 3 bases from V and 0 from J; bases not matched to a gene: 2. Profiled with immunoSEQ multiplex PCR; TCRdb holds only in-frame clones, not every one. The sample records fewer than 300,000 clones, 85% being singletons. The rearrangement links TRBV7-9 to TRBJ1-5, with 7 bases that match TRBD1. This TCR was recovered from a woman in her forties or fifties who had recovered from COVID-19. The sample consisted of PBMCs or T cells enriched from blood (not recorded which). CDR3 DNA sequence: TGTGCCAGCAGCTTCGGGACAGTTAGCAATCAGCCCCAGCATTTT. It codes for CASSFGTVSNQPQHF.